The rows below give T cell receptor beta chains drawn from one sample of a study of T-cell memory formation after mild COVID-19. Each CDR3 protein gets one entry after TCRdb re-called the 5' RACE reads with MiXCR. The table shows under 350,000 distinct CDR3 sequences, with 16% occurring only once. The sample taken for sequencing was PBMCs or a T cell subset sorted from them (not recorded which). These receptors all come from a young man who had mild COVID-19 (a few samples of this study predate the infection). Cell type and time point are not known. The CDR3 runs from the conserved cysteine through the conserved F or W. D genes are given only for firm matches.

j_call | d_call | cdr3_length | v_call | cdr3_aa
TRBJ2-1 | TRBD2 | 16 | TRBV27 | CASSPRGGSFVDEQFF
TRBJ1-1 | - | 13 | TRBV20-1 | CGTQTDLNTEAFF
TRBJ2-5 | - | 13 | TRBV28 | CASRQTFHETQYF
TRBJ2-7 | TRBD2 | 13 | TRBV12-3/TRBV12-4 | CASSPWAGDEQYF
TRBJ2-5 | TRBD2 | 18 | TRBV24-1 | CATSDPGLAGAPEETQYF
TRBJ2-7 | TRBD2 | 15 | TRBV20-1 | CSAGLGGGGSYEQYF
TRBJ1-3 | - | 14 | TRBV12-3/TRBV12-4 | CASNVRRASYTIYF
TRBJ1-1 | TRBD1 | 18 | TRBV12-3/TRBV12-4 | CASSLLGGGQGAITEAFF
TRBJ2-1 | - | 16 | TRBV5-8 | CASSKFQGGTYNEQFF
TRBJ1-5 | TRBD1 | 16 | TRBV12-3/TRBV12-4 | CASRTGTGWSNQPQHF
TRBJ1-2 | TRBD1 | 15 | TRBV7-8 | CASRLGGQTLYGYTF
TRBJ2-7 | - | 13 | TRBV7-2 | CASSFSGLYEQYF
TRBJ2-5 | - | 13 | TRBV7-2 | CASSLAKRETQYF
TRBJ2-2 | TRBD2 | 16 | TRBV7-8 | CASSPPKAGERGELFF